This T cell receptor beta chain originates from a study of T-cell reconstitution after alpha-beta-depleted transplantation in children. Study-level points and caveats: High day-60 TCRbeta diversity in some patients came from surviving recipient T cells and thymic progenitors. Among T cells one year after transplant, newly produced cells accounted for most counts and diversity.

The V end lost 0 bases, the J end lost 0 bases, and 12 bases lay between the germline ends. CDR1 is MNHEY and CDR2 is SVGAGI in the germline V gene. The CDR3 is 16 residues long. This clonotype was seen a handful of times. Its antigen remains unknown. Preparation of the TCRbeta library involved a method that used unique molecular identifiers. TCRdb processed the PCR reads anew with MiXCR; each CDR3 protein has one entry. There are under 6,500 distinct CDR3 sequences in the sample; roughly 16% occur only once, and around an eighth lies in the top ten. The chain links TRBV6-5 to TRBJ2-7; tentatively, D is TRBD1 (5 bases). The TCR sequence derives from a male patient between 5 and 17 years old who had a stem cell transplant for acute myeloid leukemia, so the T cells may come from the graft donor. The source was PBMCs, mostly from graft donor cells, collected 60 days after TCRalphabeta/CD19-depleted stem cell transplant. CDR3 loop: CASSYSAMTASYEQYF. CDR3 DNA: TGTGCCAGCAGTTACTCCGCGATGACAGCCTCCTACGAGCAGTACTTC.